Below, 20 T cell receptor beta chains from the same sample are listed, as sequenced in a study of CD8+CD57+ T cells in acquired aplastic anemia. CDR3 and TCR beta VDJ profiling relied on a genomic DNA template. MiXCR, applied by TCRdb to the reads, yields one record per CDR3 protein. The table records 150,000 to 200,000 distinct CDR3 sequences, around half of them present only once. The patients chosen for sequencing had shown expansion of CD8+CD57+ cells (detected by flow cytometry). The specimen sequenced was sorted CD4+, CD8+, or CD8+CD57+ T cells (not recorded which) from PBMCs. The receptor set was obtained from a human donor with aplastic anemia.

The chain employs TRBV15 and TRBJ1-1; 7 bases are shared with TRBD1. The junction had 8 bases not matched to a gene; V was cut back by 1 base and J by 0 bases. Germline-derived CDR1 and CDR2 are LNHNV and YYDKDF (reference sequence). The CDR3 is made up of 17 amino acids. The CDR3 region is CATSRGRGTVVNTEAFF. In DNA, the CDR3 is TGTGCCACCAGCAGAGGACGCGGGACAGTCGTGAACACTGAAGCTTTCTTT.

This chain uses TRBV6-4 with TRBJ1-1; D may be TRBD1 (5 bases). V was shortened by 2 bases and J by 4 bases, with 8 bases between the two germline ends. This CDR3 region has 13 residues. Germline V CDR1 and CDR2: MRHNA, SNTAGT. The CDR3 nucleotides are TGTGCCAGCAGTGACGGGGCGGGCACTGAAGCTTTCTTT. Translation: CASSDGAGTEAFF.

This chain uses TRBV20-1 with TRBJ2-1; 10 positions match TRBD2. This CDR3 has 15 amino acids. The J segment lost 8 bases and the V segment lost 2 bases, leaving 9 bases of the junction unmatched. Germline values: CDR1 DFQATT, CDR2 SNEGSKA (reference sequence). The chain's CDR3 is CSARLGLAGVHEQFF. The CDR3 DNA follows: TGCAGTGCTAGACTAGGCCTAGCGGGGGTGCATGAGCAGTTCTTC.

The chain links TRBV4-2 to TRBJ1-2; D possibly corresponds to TRBD1 (6 bases). Germline-derived CDR1 and CDR2 are LGHNA and YNFKEQ. Trimming took off 4 bases at V and 4 bases at J, with 19 bases between the two ends. This CDR3 is 16 amino acids long. This chain's CDR3 is CASSRKPRGRPYGYTF. The CDR3 bases are TGTGCCAGCAGCCGTAAGCCCAGGGGCCGTCCCTATGGCTACACCTTC.

In this sample, this clonotype turned up many times. DNA of the CDR3: TGTGCCAGTACCGTTTGGAAAGGAAACACCATATATTTT. Its protein is CASTVWKGNTIYF. J is TRBJ1-3 and V is TRBV19; D is unclear. The CDR3 is 13 residues long. V dropped 7 bases and J dropped 4 bases, with 11 bases sitting between them. Germline V gives CDR1 LNHDA, CDR2 SQIVND (reference sequence). The variable domain in full, with the rest retrieved from reference TRBV19 and TRBJ1-3, is DGGITQSPKYLFRKEGQNVTLSCEQNLNHDAMYWYRQDPGQGLRLIYYSQIVNDFQKGDIAEGYSVSREKKESFPLTVTSAQKNPTAFYLCASTVWKGNTIYFGEGSWLTVV.

V and J are TRBV7-9 and TRBJ1-4; a possible D gene is TRBD1 (6 bases). The CDR3 is 14 amino acids. The ends were cut back, 3 bases at V and 5 bases at J, with 10 bases in the middle. From germline, CDR1 is SEHNR and CDR2 FQNEAQ (reference sequence). CDR3 protein: CASSLWGPNEKLFF. CDR3 coding DNA: TGTGCCAGCAGCTTGTGGGGGCCCAATGAAAAACTGTTTTTT.

Notes on this clonotype: A clone one base away is much larger, so this may be a read error. The chain combines TRBV12-3 or TRBV12-4 with TRBJ1-1; no definite D call. CDR3 length equals 13 residues. The CDR3 spells CASRRTVNTEASF. Here the CDR3 DNA reads TGTGCCAGCAGGCGGACGGTGAACACTGAAGCTTCCTTT.

V usage is TRBV29-1 and J usage is TRBJ1-2; no definite D call. With 0 bases removed from V and 12 bases from J, the gap between germline ends came to 11 bases. Germline V lookup: CDR1 SQVTM, CDR2 ANQGSEA. The CDR3 extends over 11 amino acids. CDR3 in amino acids: CSVEDYGEDTF. The CDR3 region has the DNA TGCAGCGTTGAAGATTACGGGGAGGACACCTTC.

There are many counts of this clonotype. The chain's CDR3 is CASSSWGDYGYTF. The DNA for the CDR3 is TGTGCCAGCAGTTCTTGGGGCGACTATGGCTACACCTTC. The gene calls are TRBV12-3 or TRBV12-4 and TRBJ1-2; the D gene is possibly TRBD1 (5 bases). The germline V and J ends were trimmed by 4 bases and 3 bases, with 9 bases remaining between them. The CDR3 is 13 residues long.

This clonotype came up many times. The rearrangement links TRBV5-4 to TRBJ2-7; D is perhaps TRBD1 (6 bases). CDR3 length: 13 residues. The germline gives CDR1 SGHNT, CDR2 YYREEE (reference sequence). The V end lost 4 bases, the J end lost 4 bases, and 12 bases lay between the germline ends. DNA of the CDR3: TGTGCCAGCAGCGACGACAGGACGTACGAGCAGTACTTC. It encodes CASSDDRTYEQYF.

This clonotype has ten or more counts. The chain is built from TRBV5-1 and TRBJ2-6; TRBD1 is a possible D gene (5 bases). CDR3 length equals 15 residues. Trimming shortened V by 4 bases and J by 4 bases, and 12 bases separated the two germline ends. CDR1 and CDR2 (germline): SGHRS, YFSETQ. The CDR3 nucleotides are TGCGCCAGCAGCATGCAGGGTTACGGGGCCAACGTCCTGACTTTC. Amino acid sequence: CASSMQGYGANVLTF.

This clonotype has ten or more counts. The CDR3 sequence: CASSYSQGSSPLHF. CDR3 in DNA: TGTGCCAGCAGTTACTCGCAAGGGAGTTCACCCCTCCACTTT. The chain carries TRBV6-5 and TRBJ1-6; D call uncertain. Trimming took 0 bases from V and 9 from J, leaving 9 bases between them. CDR3 length equals 14 residues. Germline assignment: CDR1 MNHEY and CDR2 SVGAGI.

The chain is built from TRBV29-1 and TRBJ1-1, with 9 bases matching TRBD1. The ends lost 0 bases at V and 3 bases at J; junction bases unmatched: 5. CDR3 length: 15 amino acids. CDR1 is SQVTM and CDR2 is ANQGSEA in the germline V gene. The CDR3 reads CSVEEGTGRHTEAFF. DNA of the CDR3: TGCAGCGTTGAAGAAGGGACAGGGAGGCACACTGAAGCTTTCTTT.

V gene TRBV6-1 combines with J gene TRBJ2-5, with 11 bases that match TRBD2. Trimming at V came to 9 bases and at J to 5 bases, leaving 5 bases not matched to a gene. This CDR3 comprises 13 residues. CDR1 is MNHNS and CDR2 is SASEGT in the germline V gene. CDR3 nucleotides: TGTGCCAGTAGCGGGGGGGCCTGGGAGACCCAGTACTTC. It yields the protein CASSGGAWETQYF.

V usage is TRBV2 and J usage is TRBJ2-7; D ambiguous. CDR1 and CDR2 (germline): SNHLY, FYNNEI. The CDR3 extends over 13 amino acids. Between the trimmed V and J ends, which lost 6 bases and 4 bases, there was a span of 13 bases. This chain's CDR3 is CASRSAVGYEQYF. The CDR3 nucleotides are TGTGCCAGCAGATCGGCCGTGGGGTACGAGCAGTACTTC.

The rearrangement links TRBV20-1 to TRBJ1-2, with 8 bases that match TRBD1. This CDR3 region has 15 residues. V shed 0 bases and J 3 bases; nucleotides not matched to a gene: 6. From germline, CDR1 is DFQATT and CDR2 SNEGSKA (reference sequence). CDR3 protein: CSARETGQEYYGYTF. In nucleotides, the CDR3 is TGCAGTGCTAGAGAGACGGGACAGGAATACTATGGCTACACCTTC.

In its sample, this clonotype was seen many times. This chain connects TRBV11-2 to TRBJ2-4; 7 positions match TRBD2. V trimming: 5 bases; J trimming: 1 base; junction bases outside the gene matches: 8. The CDR3 covers 16 residues. Germline CDR1 is SGHAT and CDR2 is FQNNGV. CDR3 nucleotides: TGTGCCAGCAGCCCCGCCGGGGGGTGGGCCAAAAACATTCAGTACTTC. Translation gives CASSPAGGWAKNIQYF.

J is TRBJ1-1 and V is TRBV6-1; TRBD1 aligns across 7 bases. J gave up 1 base and V 4 bases, and 12 bases lay outside the gene matches. From germline, CDR1 is MNHNS and CDR2 SASEGT. The CDR3 spans 17 residues. CDR3 sequence reads: CASSAPGVRTGNTEAFF. The CDR3 nucleotides are TGTGCCAGCAGTGCACCGGGGGTTAGGACAGGGAACACTGAAGCTTTCTTT.

The V gene is TRBV20-1, the J gene TRBJ2-7; unclear D gene. The V and J ends lost 6 bases and 5 bases respectively, with 14 bases between them. This CDR3 region has 12 residues. Germline V gives CDR1 DFQATT, CDR2 SNEGSKA (reference sequence). CDR3 bases: TGCAGTGCCCAGAGCCGGACCAACGAGCAGTACTTC. Translated, it gives CSAQSRTNEQYF.

The chain joins TRBV10-3 to TRBJ1-2, with D possibly being TRBD1 (6 bases). Germline CDR1 ENHRY, CDR2 SYGVKD. The V gene lost 6 bases and the J gene lost 8 bases, with 13 bases spanning the gap. The CDR3 covers 12 residues. CDR3 sequence: CAIRGHLIGYTF. The CDR3 DNA reads TGTGCCATCAGGGGACACTTAATCGGCTACACCTTC.